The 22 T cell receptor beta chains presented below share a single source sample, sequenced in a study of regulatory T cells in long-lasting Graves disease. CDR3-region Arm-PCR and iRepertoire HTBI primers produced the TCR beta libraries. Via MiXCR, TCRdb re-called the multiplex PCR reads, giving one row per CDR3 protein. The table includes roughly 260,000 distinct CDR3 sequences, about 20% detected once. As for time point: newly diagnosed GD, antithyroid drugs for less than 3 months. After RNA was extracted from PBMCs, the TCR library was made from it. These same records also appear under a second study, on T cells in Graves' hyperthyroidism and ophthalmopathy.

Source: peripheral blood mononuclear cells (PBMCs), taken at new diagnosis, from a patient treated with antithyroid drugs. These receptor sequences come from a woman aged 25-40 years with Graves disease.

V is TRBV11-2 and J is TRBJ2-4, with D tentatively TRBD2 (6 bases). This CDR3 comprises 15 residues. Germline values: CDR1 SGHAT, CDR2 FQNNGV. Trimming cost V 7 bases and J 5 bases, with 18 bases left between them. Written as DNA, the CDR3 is TGTGCCAGCACGGCTGGGGCGGGGTGGGAAAACATTCAGTACTTC. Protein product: CASTAGAGWENIQYF.

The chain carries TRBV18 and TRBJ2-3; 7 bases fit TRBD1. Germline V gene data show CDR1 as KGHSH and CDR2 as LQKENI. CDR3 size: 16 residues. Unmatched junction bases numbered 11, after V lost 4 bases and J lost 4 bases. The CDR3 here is CASSQSQTGFADTQYF. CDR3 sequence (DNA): TGTGCCAGCTCACAATCTCAGACAGGGTTTGCAGATACGCAGTATTTT.

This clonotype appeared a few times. The CDR3 DNA follows: TGTGCCAGTAAAGCCTCTTGGGCTCGGACTGAAGCTTTCTTT. Translation gives CASKASWARTEAFF. V gene TRBV19 combines with J gene TRBJ1-1; D gene ambiguous. This CDR3 is 14 amino acids long. Germline V gene lookup returns CDR1 LNHDA and CDR2 SQIVND (reference sequence). The V end was cut by 7 bases, the J end by 5 bases, with 17 bases between. The full variable domain, in which reference TRBV19 and TRBJ1-1 provide the parts outside the CDR3, is DGGITQSPKYLFRKEGQNVTLSCEQNLNHDAMYWYRQDPGQGLRLIYYSQIVNDFQKGDIAEGYSVSREKKESFPLTVTSAQKNPTAFYLCASKASWARTEAFFGQGTRLTVV.

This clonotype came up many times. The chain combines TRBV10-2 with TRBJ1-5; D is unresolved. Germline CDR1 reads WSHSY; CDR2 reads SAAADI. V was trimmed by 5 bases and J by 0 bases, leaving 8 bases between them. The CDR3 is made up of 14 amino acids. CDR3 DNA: TGCGCCAGCAGTCGAAGTAATAGCAATCAGCCCCAGCATTTT. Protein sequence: CASSRSNSNQPQHF.

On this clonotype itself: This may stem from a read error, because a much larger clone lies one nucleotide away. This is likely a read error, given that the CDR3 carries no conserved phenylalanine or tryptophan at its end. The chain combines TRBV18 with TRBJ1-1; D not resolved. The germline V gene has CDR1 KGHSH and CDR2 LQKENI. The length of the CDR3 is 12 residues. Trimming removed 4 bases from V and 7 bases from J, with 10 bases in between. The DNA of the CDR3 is TGTGCCAGCTCACGGGGTAGGGATGAAGCTTTCCTT. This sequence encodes CASSRGRDEAFL.

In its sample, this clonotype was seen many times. This CDR3 reads CSAREVAEAFF. In DNA, the CDR3 is TGCAGTGCTAGAGAAGTAGCTGAAGCTTTCTTT. This chain connects TRBV20-1 to TRBJ1-1; D call uncertain. V shed 0 bases and J shed 6 bases, with 5 bases lying between them. Germline values: CDR1 DFQATT, CDR2 SNEGSKA (reference sequence). The CDR3 has 11 amino acids.

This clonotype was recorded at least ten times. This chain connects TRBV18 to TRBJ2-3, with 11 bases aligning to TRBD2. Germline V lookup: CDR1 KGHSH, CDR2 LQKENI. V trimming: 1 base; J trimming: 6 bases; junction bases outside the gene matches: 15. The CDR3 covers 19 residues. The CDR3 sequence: CASSPLAHTTSGARDTQYF. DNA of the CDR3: TGTGCCAGCTCACCACTTGCCCACACGACTAGCGGGGCCCGGGATACGCAGTATTTT.

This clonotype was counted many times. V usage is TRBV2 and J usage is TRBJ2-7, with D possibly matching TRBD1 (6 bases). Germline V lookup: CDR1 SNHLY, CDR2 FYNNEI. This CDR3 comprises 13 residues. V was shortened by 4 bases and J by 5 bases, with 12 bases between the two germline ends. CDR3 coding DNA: TGTGCCAGCAGTGTTGGACAGAGGGACGAGCAGTACTTC. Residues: CASSVGQRDEQYF. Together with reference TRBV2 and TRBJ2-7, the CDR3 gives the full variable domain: EPEVTQTPSHQVTQMGQEVILRCVPISNHLYFYWYRQILGQKVEFLVSFYNNEISEKSEIFDDQFSVERPDGSNFTLKIRSTKLEDSAMYFCASSVGQRDEQYFGPGTRLTVT.

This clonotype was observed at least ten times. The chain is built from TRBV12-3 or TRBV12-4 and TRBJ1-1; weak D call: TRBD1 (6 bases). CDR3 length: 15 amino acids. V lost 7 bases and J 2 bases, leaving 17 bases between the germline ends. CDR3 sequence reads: CASNPPDRQNTEAFF. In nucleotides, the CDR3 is TGTGCCAGCAACCCCCCGGACAGACAAAACACTGAAGCTTTCTTT.

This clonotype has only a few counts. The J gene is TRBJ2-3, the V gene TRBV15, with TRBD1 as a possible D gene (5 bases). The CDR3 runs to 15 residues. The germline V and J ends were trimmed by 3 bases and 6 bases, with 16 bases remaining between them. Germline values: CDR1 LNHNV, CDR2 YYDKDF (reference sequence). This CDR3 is CATSRISQGWDTQYF. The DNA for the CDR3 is TGTGCCACCAGCAGGATCTCCCAGGGTTGGGATACGCAGTATTTT.

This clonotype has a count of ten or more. The CDR3 DNA is TGTGCCAGCAGAGCCGGGACCGAGAACACTGAAGCTTTCTTT. It is translated as CASRAGTENTEAFF. The V and J genes are TRBV6-2 or TRBV6-3 and TRBJ1-1; maybe TRBD1 (5 bases). The CDR3 is 14 amino acids. Germline V gives CDR1 MNHEY, CDR2 SVGEGT. Between the trimmed V and J ends, which lost 6 bases and 1 base, there was a span of 12 bases.

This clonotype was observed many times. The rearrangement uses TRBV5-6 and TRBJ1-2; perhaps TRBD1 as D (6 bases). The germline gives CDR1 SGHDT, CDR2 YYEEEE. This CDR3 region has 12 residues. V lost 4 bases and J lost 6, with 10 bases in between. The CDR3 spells CASSNKGDGYTF. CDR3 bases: TGTGCCAGCAGCAACAAGGGGGATGGCTACACCTTC.

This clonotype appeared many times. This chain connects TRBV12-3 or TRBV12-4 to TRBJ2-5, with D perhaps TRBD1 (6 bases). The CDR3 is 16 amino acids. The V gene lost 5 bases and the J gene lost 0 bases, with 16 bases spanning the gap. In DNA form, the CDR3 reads TGTGCCAGCAGTCCCCGGACAGCTATTAACCAAGAGACCCAGTACTTC. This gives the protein CASSPRTAINQETQYF.

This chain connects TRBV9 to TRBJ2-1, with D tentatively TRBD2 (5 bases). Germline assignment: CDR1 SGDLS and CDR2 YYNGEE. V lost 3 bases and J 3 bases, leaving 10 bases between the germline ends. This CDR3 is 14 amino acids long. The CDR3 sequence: CASSGAGYYNEQFF. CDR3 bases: TGTGCCAGCAGCGGGGCGGGCTACTACAATGAGCAGTTCTTC.

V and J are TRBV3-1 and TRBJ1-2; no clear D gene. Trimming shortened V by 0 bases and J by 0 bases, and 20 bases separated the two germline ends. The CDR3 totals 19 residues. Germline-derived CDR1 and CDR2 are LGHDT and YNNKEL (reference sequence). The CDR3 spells CASSQELERAGRANYGYTF. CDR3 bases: TGTGCCAGCAGCCAAGAATTGGAAAGGGCCGGCAGAGCTAACTATGGCTACACCTTC.

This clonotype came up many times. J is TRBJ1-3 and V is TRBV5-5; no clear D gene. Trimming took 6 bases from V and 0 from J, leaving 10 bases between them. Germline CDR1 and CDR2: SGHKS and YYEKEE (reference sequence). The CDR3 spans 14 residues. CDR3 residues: CASMAVSSGNTIYF. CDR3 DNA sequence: TGTGCCAGCATGGCGGTGAGCTCTGGAAACACCATATATTTT.

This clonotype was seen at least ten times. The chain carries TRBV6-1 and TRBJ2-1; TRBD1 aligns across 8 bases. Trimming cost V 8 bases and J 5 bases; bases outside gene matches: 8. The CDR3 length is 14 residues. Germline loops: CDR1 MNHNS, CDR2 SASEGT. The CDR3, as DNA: TGTGCCAGCGCGACAGGGGTGACTAACAATGAGCAGTTCTTC. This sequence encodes CASATGVTNNEQFF.

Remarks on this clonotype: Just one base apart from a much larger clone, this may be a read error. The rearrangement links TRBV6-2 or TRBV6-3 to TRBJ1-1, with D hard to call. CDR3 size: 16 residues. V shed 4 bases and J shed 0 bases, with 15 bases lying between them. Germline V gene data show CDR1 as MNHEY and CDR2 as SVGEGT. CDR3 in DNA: TGTGCCAGCAGTTTGACCCCATGGTCCATGAACACTGAAGCTTTCTTT. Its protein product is CASSLTPWSMNTEAFF.

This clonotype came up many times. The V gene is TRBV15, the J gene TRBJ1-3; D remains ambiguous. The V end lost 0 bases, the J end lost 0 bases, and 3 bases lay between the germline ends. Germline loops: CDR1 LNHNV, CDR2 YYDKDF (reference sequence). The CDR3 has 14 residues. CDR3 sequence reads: CATSRENSGNTIYF. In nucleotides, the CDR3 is TGTGCCACCAGCAGAGAAAACTCTGGAAACACCATATATTTT.

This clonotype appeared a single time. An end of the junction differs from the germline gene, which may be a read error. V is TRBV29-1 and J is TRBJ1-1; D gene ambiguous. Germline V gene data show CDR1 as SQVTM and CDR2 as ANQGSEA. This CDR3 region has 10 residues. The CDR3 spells CSVDTDTRYF. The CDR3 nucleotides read TGCAGCGTTGACACAGATACGCGGTATTTT. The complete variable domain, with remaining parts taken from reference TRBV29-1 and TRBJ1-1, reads SAVISQKPSRDICQRGTSLTIQCQVDSQVTMMFWYRQQPGQSLTLIATANQGSEATYESGFVIDKFPISRPNLTFSTLTVSNMSPEDSSIYLCSVDTDTRYFGQGTRLTVV.

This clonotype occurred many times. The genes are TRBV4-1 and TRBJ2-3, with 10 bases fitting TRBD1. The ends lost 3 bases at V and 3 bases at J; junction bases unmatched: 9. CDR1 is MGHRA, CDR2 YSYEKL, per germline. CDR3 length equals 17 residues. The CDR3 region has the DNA TGCGCCAGCAGCCAGCTCGGGCGGGACAGGGGAACAGATACGCAGTATTTT. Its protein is CASSQLGRDRGTDTQYF.

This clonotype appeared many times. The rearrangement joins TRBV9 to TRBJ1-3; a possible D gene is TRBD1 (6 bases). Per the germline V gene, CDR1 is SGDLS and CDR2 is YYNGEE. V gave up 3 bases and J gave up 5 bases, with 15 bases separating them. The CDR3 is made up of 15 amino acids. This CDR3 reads CASSARGQYRNTIYF. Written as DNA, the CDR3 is TGTGCCAGCAGCGCCAGGGGTCAATATAGAAACACCATATATTTT.